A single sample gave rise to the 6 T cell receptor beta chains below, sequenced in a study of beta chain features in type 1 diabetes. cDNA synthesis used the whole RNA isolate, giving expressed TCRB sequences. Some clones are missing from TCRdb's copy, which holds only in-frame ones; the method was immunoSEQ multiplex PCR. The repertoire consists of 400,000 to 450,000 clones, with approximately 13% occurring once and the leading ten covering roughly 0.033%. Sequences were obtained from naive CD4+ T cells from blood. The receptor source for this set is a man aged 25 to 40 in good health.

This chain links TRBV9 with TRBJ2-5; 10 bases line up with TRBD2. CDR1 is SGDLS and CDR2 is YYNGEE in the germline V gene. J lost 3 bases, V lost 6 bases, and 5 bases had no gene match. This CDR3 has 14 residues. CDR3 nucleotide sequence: TGTGCCAGCACCTCCGGACTAGCGGAAGAGACCCAGTACTTC. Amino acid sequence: CASTSGLAEETQYF.

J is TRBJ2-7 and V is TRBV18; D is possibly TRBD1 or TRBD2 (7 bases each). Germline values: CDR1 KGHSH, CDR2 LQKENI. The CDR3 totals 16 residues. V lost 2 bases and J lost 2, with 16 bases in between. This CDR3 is CASSPREGARTYEQYF. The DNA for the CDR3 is TGTGCCAGCTCACCAAGGGAGGGGGCAAGGACCTACGAGCAGTACTTC.

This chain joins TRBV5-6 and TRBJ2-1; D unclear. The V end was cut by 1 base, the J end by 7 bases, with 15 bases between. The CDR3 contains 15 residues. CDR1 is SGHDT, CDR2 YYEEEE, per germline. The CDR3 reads CASSLLARTYNEQFF. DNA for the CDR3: TGTGCCAGCAGCTTGCTGGCGCGGACGTATAATGAGCAGTTCTTC.

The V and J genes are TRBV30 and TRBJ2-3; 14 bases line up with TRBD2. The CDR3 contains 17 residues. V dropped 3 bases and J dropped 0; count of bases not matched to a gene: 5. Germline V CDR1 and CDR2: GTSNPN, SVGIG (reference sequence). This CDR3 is CAWSPGLAGASTDTQYF. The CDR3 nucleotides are TGTGCCTGGAGCCCGGGACTAGCGGGAGCTAGCACAGATACGCAGTATTTT. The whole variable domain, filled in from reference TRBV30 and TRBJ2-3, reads SQTIHQWPATLVQPVGSPLSLECTVEGTSNPNLYWYRQAAGRGLQLLFYSVGIGQISSEVPQNLSASRPQDRQFILSSKKLLLSDSGFYLCAWSPGLAGASTDTQYFGPGTRLTVL.

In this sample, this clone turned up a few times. The CDR3 sequence: CASSVAGGPYNEQFF. The DNA for the CDR3 is TGTGCCAGCAGCGTAGCGGGGGGGCCCTACAATGAGCAGTTCTTC. The chain recombines TRBV9 with TRBJ2-1, with 8 bases fitting TRBD2. With 0 bases clipped from V and 2 bases from J, the junction kept 1 base outside the gene matches. Per the germline V gene, CDR1 is SGDLS and CDR2 is YYNGEE. The CDR3 totals 15 residues.

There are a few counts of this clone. CDR3 amino acids: CASNGPNNEQFF. CDR3 bases: TGTGCCAGCAACGGACCAAACAATGAGCAGTTCTTC. V gene TRBV25-1 combines with J gene TRBJ2-1; D gene unclear. Deletions cut 7 bases from V and 5 bases from J, with 9 bases between. Germline V gene sequence: CDR1 MGHDK, CDR2 SYGVNS. CDR3 size: 12 residues. The full variable domain, rest sourced from reference TRBV25-1 and TRBJ2-1, is EADIYQTPRYLVIGTGKKITLECSQTMGHDKMYWYQQDPGMELHLIHYSYGVNSTEKGDLSSESTVSRIRTEHFPLTLESARPSHTSQYLCASNGPNNEQFFGPGTRLTVL.